The 32 T cell receptor beta chains presented below share a single source sample, sequenced in a study of post-analysis software for immune sequencing data. Study-level findings and limits: Among four to six TRBV segments more frequent in patients than controls were TRBV5-6, TRBV5-1 and TRBV20-1.

The antigens of these receptors remain unknown. The library was made from cDNA and included unique molecular identifiers. A single record per CDR3 protein comes from TCRdb applying MiXCR to the PCR reads. The sample contains more than 450,000 distinct CDR3 sequences, approximately 34% of which appear only once. The specimen sequenced was blood. These TCRs come from a girl aged 2-17 years with multiple sclerosis.

This clonotype was observed a handful of times. The gene calls are TRBV12-3 or TRBV12-4 and TRBJ2-6; 11 bases agree with TRBD1. Trimming took 6 bases from V and 0 from J; bases not matched to a gene: 4. This CDR3 is built from 17 residues. For the CDR3, the DNA is TGTGCCAGCAGCGGACAGGGGGCATCCTCTGGGGCCAACGTCCTGACTTTC. This translates into CASSGQGASSGANVLTF.

In its sample, this clonotype was seen once. The CDR3 carries no conserved terminal phenylalanine or tryptophan, so it likely arises from a read error. This chain joins TRBV20-1 and TRBJ2-3; 7 nucleotides align to TRBD2. Germline CDR1 DFQATT, CDR2 SNEGSKA (reference sequence). V lost 2 bases to trimming and J lost 0 bases; unmatched junction nucleotides: 11. The CDR3 is 17 amino acids. The DNA of the CDR3 is TGCAGTGCTAGATTCCCGCCTAGCGGCCCAAGCACAGATACGCAGTATTTG. Translation gives CSARFPPSGPSTDTQYL.

This clonotype was seen more than once but under ten times. V and J are TRBV24-1 and TRBJ1-2; D not resolved. Deletions cut 5 bases from V and 8 bases from J, with 11 bases between. Germline V gene lookup returns CDR1 KGHDR and CDR2 SFDVKD. There are 12 residues in the CDR3. CDR3 coding DNA: TGTGCCACCAGTGCTGCCAACCGGGGCTACACCTTC. Its protein product is CATSAANRGYTF.

This clonotype was detected a few times. The rearrangement joins TRBV20-1 to TRBJ1-5; D gene uncertain. The ends were cut back, 0 bases at V and 0 bases at J, with 9 bases in the middle. The CDR3 contains 15 residues. Germline values: CDR1 DFQATT, CDR2 SNEGSKA (reference sequence). CDR3 bases: TGCAGTGCTAGAGATTTTGACGGTAGCAATCAGCCCCAGCATTTT. It specifies CSARDFDGSNQPQHF.

The CDR3 loop reads CAISESNFQGAYGYTF. Here the CDR3 DNA reads TGTGCCATCAGTGAGTCGAATTTCCAGGGGGCGTATGGCTACACCTTC. The V and J genes are TRBV10-3 and TRBJ1-2; 8 positions match TRBD1. Germline V CDR1 and CDR2: ENHRY, SYGVKD. This CDR3 has 16 amino acids. The V segment lost 0 bases and the J segment 5 bases; nucleotides outside the gene matches: 8.

CDR3 amino acids: CSVGWDGPYF. CDR3 in DNA: TGCAGCGTTGGATGGGACGGCCCGTACTTC. The genes are TRBV29-1 and TRBJ2-5, with D perhaps being TRBD1 or TRBD2 (5 bases each). CDR3 length: 10 amino acids. CDR1 is SQVTM, CDR2 ANQGSEA, per germline. Trimming pared 4 bases from V and 13 bases from J, leaving 13 bases between.

This clonotype was observed a handful of times. The rearrangement uses TRBV3-1 and TRBJ2-3; 12 bases line up with TRBD1. Germline lookup yields CDR1 LGHDT and CDR2 YNNKEL (reference sequence). This CDR3 contains 20 residues. The V segment lost 0 bases and the J segment 5 bases; nucleotides outside the gene matches: 15. In DNA form, the CDR3 reads TGTGCCAGCAGCCAAGAGTACGGTCTAGGGACAGGGGGCAGAGAAGATACGCAGTATTTT. It codes for CASSQEYGLGTGGREDTQYF.

The V gene is TRBV25-1, the J gene TRBJ1-6; D is ambiguous. The V end lost 5 bases, the J end lost 5 bases, and 13 bases lay between the germline ends. Germline V gives CDR1 MGHDK, CDR2 SYGVNS. There are 15 residues in the CDR3. The CDR3 nucleotides are TGTGCCAGCAGTCACCGGACTCCCAATAATTCACCCCTCCACTTT. This sequence encodes CASSHRTPNNSPLHF.

V gene TRBV5-1 combines with J gene TRBJ2-3; D is undetermined. In germline, CDR1 is SGHRS, CDR2 YFSETQ. The length of the CDR3 is 13 residues. V lost 3 bases, J lost 7 bases, and 12 bases lay in between. The CDR3: CASSSSVSNTQYF. CDR3 DNA sequence: TGCGCCAGCAGCTCTTCCGTATCAAATACGCAGTATTTT.

The table lists this clonotype with a few counts. The gene calls are TRBV6-1 and TRBJ1-2; maybe TRBD1 (6 bases). The CDR3 runs to 14 residues. V was shortened by 0 bases and J by 5 bases, with 10 bases between the two germline ends. Germline values: CDR1 MNHNS, CDR2 SASEGT. The CDR3 DNA sequence: TGTGCCAGCAGTGAAGCAGGGACACCGTATGGCTACACCTTC. Its protein product is CASSEAGTPYGYTF.

The rearrangement links TRBV12-3 or TRBV12-4 to TRBJ2-1, with 11 bases aligning to TRBD1. Trimming at V came to 6 bases and at J to 13 bases, leaving 14 bases not matched to a gene. The CDR3 is made up of 15 amino acids. CDR3 residues: CASSRPGQGVETQFF. Here the CDR3 DNA reads TGTGCCAGCAGCAGACCGGGACAGGGGGTAGAGACCCAGTTCTTC.

The chain joins TRBV20-1 to TRBJ1-1; D gene ambiguous. Germline assignment: CDR1 DFQATT and CDR2 SNEGSKA (reference sequence). The ends were cut back, 2 bases at V and 1 base at J, with 11 bases in the middle. The CDR3 contains 14 residues. For the CDR3, the DNA is TGCAGTGCTAGACTCCCGGGCTCGAACACTGAAGCTTTCTTT. Protein product: CSARLPGSNTEAFF.

V is TRBV5-1 and J is TRBJ2-2; D call uncertain. Germline assignment: CDR1 SGHRS and CDR2 YFSETQ. The CDR3 extends over 13 amino acids. Trimming shortened V by 4 bases and J by 4 bases, and 8 bases separated the two germline ends. The CDR3 coding sequence is TGCGCCAGCAGCCCCTTCCCCACCGGGGAGCTGTTTTTT. It translates to CASSPFPTGELFF.

This clonotype was recorded a few times. The rearrangement joins TRBV9 to TRBJ2-1, with 9 positions matching TRBD2. This CDR3 is built from 15 residues. V lost 3 bases and J lost 4; bases outside the gene matches: 5. Germline V lookup: CDR1 SGDLS, CDR2 YYNGEE. The CDR3 coding sequence is TGTGCCAGCAGCGCCACTAGCGGGTTATACAATGAGCAGTTCTTC. It translates to CASSATSGLYNEQFF.

A remark on this clonotype: The junction departs from germline at one end; a sequencing error may be responsible. The gene calls are TRBV9 and TRBJ2-7; 10 bases line up with TRBD2. CDR3 length equals 15 residues. CDR1 is SGDLS and CDR2 is YYNGEE in the germline V gene. CDR3 region: CASSGSGGASHEQYF. CDR3 coding DNA: TGTGCCAGCAGCGGGAGCGGGGGGGCCTCCCACGAGCAGTACTTC. The full variable domain, rest sourced from reference TRBV9 and TRBJ2-7, is DSGVTQTPKHLITATGQRVTLRCSPRSGDLSVYWYQQSLDQGLQFLIQYYNGEERAKGNILERFSAQQFPDLHSELNLSSLELGDSALYFCASSGSGGASHEQYFGPGTRLTVT.

This clonotype was counted a few times. The rearrangement links TRBV3-1 to TRBJ2-5; D call uncertain. Matching the DNA end better, TRBJ2-7 makes the J call doubtful. This CDR3 has 14 amino acids. In germline, CDR1 is LGHDT, CDR2 YNNKEL (reference sequence). The CDR3 reads CASSQRVGWNEQYF. Written as DNA, the CDR3 is TGTGCCAGCAGCCAAAGGGTAGGGTGGAACGAGCAGTACTTC.

This clonotype showed up just a few times. The chain combines TRBV20-1 with TRBJ2-4, with 8 bases that match TRBD2. The end of the DNA fits TRBJ2-5 better, so the J call may be wrong. CDR1 is DFQATT, CDR2 SNEGSKA, per germline (reference sequence). CDR3 size: 14 residues. CDR3 region: CSARELRGVETQYF. In nucleotides, the CDR3 is TGCAGTGCTAGAGAGTTGCGGGGGGTAGAGACCCAGTACTTC.

This clonotype was observed a few times. The V call is TRBV6-2 or TRBV6-3, the J call TRBJ2-7; D is unclear. CDR1 is MNHEY and CDR2 is SVGEGT in the germline V gene. The CDR3 contains 12 residues. V dropped 6 bases and J dropped 2 bases, with 8 bases sitting between them. The CDR3 nucleotides are TGTGCCAGCAGACGTGCGCCCTACGAGCAGTACTTC. It specifies CASRRAPYEQYF.

This clonotype was found a few times. The rearrangement links TRBV7-3 to TRBJ2-1; D gene uncertain. Germline V lookup: CDR1 SGHTA, CDR2 FQGTGA. V lost 5 bases to trimming and J lost 5 bases, with 16 bases between them. This CDR3 has 15 amino acids. CDR3 sequence: CASSLGPGFNNEQFF. CDR3 DNA: TGTGCCAGCAGCCTCGGCCCCGGGTTTAACAATGAGCAGTTCTTC.

This clonotype has a handful of counts. The chain is built from TRBV27 and TRBJ2-1; 10 bases fit TRBD2. Germline lookup yields CDR1 MNHEY and CDR2 SMNVEV (reference sequence). CDR3 length equals 16 residues. V lost 3 bases to trimming and J lost 0 bases; unmatched junction nucleotides: 2. The DNA of the CDR3 is TGTGCCAGCAGTTTTGGACTAGCGGTCTCCTACAATGAGCAGTTCTTC. Amino acid sequence: CASSFGLAVSYNEQFF.

This clonotype was seen repeatedly, ten times or more. This chain links TRBV20-1 with TRBJ2-5, with D maybe TRBD2 (6 bases). In germline, CDR1 is DFQATT, CDR2 SNEGSKA (reference sequence). The CDR3 totals 11 residues. The V end was cut by 7 bases, the J end by 5 bases, with 11 bases between. The CDR3 spells CSGSGEETQYF. CDR3 coding DNA: TGCAGTGGGTCGGGGGAGGAGACCCAGTACTTC.

The V gene is TRBV7-2, the J gene TRBJ2-1; D is undetermined. This CDR3 is built from 11 residues. V lost 2 bases to trimming and J lost 10 bases, with 6 bases between them. Germline lookup yields CDR1 SGHTA and CDR2 FQGNSA. The CDR3 here is CASSLTWEQFF. DNA for the CDR3: TGTGCCAGCAGCTTAACGTGGGAGCAGTTCTTC.

J is TRBJ1-5 and V is TRBV13; D not certain. The germline V and J ends were trimmed by 0 bases and 10 bases, with 7 bases remaining between them. The CDR3 consists of 12 residues. Germline CDR1 reads PRHDT; CDR2 reads FYEKMQ (reference sequence). CDR3 residues: CASSLGSRPQHF. For the CDR3, the DNA is TGTGCCAGCAGCTTAGGGTCGCGACCCCAGCATTTT.

This clonotype was counted only a few times. This chain links TRBV7-9 with TRBJ2-6, with D uncertain. The germline V gene has CDR1 SEHNR and CDR2 FQNEAQ (reference sequence). The CDR3 sequence is 15 residues long. Trimming removed 5 bases from V and 2 bases from J, with 10 bases in between. CDR3 region: CASSPRETGANVLTF. Written as DNA, the CDR3 is TGTGCCAGCAGCCCCCGCGAGACTGGGGCCAACGTCCTGACTTTC. Full variable domain (outside the CDR3, taken from reference TRBV7-9 and TRBJ2-6): DTGVSQNPRHKITKRGQNVTFRCDPISEHNRLYWYRQTLGQGPEFLTYFQNEAQLEKSRLLSDRFSAERPKGSFSTLEIQRTEQGDSAMYLCASSPRETGANVLTFGAGSRLTVL.

This clonotype has more than one count but fewer than ten. The V and J genes are TRBV9 and TRBJ2-1; D is unclear. With 3 bases removed from V and 5 bases from J, the gap between germline ends came to 12 bases. This CDR3 is 14 amino acids long. Germline V CDR1 and CDR2: SGDLS, YYNGEE. The CDR3 DNA follows: TGTGCCAGCAGCGCCCCATTCGGGCACAATGAGCAGTTCTTC. Encoded protein: CASSAPFGHNEQFF. Full variable domain (missing parts from reference TRBV9 and TRBJ2-1): DSGVTQTPKHLITATGQRVTLRCSPRSGDLSVYWYQQSLDQGLQFLIQYYNGEERAKGNILERFSAQQFPDLHSELNLSSLELGDSALYFCASSAPFGHNEQFFGPGTRLTVL.

As to this clonotype: A junction boundary mismatches the germline segment, possibly from a read error. The chain carries TRBV9 and TRBJ2-2; D is perhaps TRBD2 (6 bases). This CDR3 is built from 16 residues. Germline CDR1 and CDR2: SGDLS and YYNGEE. CDR3 region: CASSVLPGLNTGGLFF. The CDR3 nucleotides read TGTGCCAGCAGCGTCTTGCCGGGGTTGAACACCGGGGGGCTGTTTTTT.

Turning to this clonotype: The conserved phenylalanine or tryptophan normally closing the CDR3 is absent here, so this likely arose from a read error. The chain has TRBV29-1 and TRBJ2-6, with D hard to call. The CDR3 is made up of 22 amino acids. V was pared by 2 bases and J by 0 bases, with 29 bases between. CDR1 is SQVTM, CDR2 ANQGSEA, per germline. DNA for the CDR3: TGCAGCGTTGAAAGAGGTATAGGGCGCGGCTCTTTCCAGAGCTCTGGGGCCAACGTCCTGACTTGC. Its protein is CSVERGIGRGSFQSSGANVLTC.

This clonotype has more than one count but fewer than ten. The V gene is TRBV4-1, the J gene TRBJ2-1; tentatively, D is TRBD2 (6 bases). The germline CDR1 and CDR2 sequences are MGHRA and YSYEKL. There are 15 residues in the CDR3. V lost 7 bases, J lost 4 bases, and 17 bases lay in between. CDR3 amino acids: CASTSSTGEYNEQFF. The DNA for the CDR3 is TGCGCCAGCACCTCAAGTACGGGAGAGTACAATGAGCAGTTCTTC.

The chain combines TRBV12-3 or TRBV12-4 with TRBJ1-5; D possibly corresponds to TRBD1 (5 bases). CDR3 length equals 16 residues. V gave up 6 bases and J gave up 3 bases, with 18 bases separating them. CDR3 DNA sequence: TGTGCCAGCAGCTGGAGTAAGCAGGGCGACAATCAGCCCCAGCATTTT. Its protein is CASSWSKQGDNQPQHF.

The sample holds many counts of this clonotype. The rearrangement joins TRBV5-6 to TRBJ1-2; D uncertain. The germline CDR1 and CDR2 sequences are SGHDT and YYEEEE. The V gene lost 3 bases and the J gene lost 6 bases, with 12 bases spanning the gap. This CDR3 has 13 residues. CDR3 in DNA: TGTGCCAGCAGCTACGACCGATCGGATGGCTACACCTTC. Encoded protein: CASSYDRSDGYTF.

The chain joins TRBV14 to TRBJ2-5; 12 bases map to TRBD1. Trimming removed 4 bases from V and 11 bases from J; junction bases left unmatched: 11. The germline CDR1 and CDR2 sequences are SGHDN and FVKESK. The CDR3 contains 15 residues. The CDR3 DNA reads TGTGCCAGCAGCCGGTGGGACAGGGGGCGCAATGAGCAGTACTTC. Its translation is CASSRWDRGRNEQYF.

In regard to this clonotype: A read error may produce the germline difference seen at one junction end. The chain carries TRBV4-2 and TRBJ2-3; 8 nucleotides align to TRBD2. Germline V gene data show CDR1 as LGHNA and CDR2 as YNFKEQ. The CDR3 totals 18 residues. The CDR3 nucleotides are TGTGCCAGAAGCCAAGGGGGTTCTGGCGGGGGGTCCACAGATACGCAGTATTTT. This translates into CARSQGGSGGGSTDTQYF.